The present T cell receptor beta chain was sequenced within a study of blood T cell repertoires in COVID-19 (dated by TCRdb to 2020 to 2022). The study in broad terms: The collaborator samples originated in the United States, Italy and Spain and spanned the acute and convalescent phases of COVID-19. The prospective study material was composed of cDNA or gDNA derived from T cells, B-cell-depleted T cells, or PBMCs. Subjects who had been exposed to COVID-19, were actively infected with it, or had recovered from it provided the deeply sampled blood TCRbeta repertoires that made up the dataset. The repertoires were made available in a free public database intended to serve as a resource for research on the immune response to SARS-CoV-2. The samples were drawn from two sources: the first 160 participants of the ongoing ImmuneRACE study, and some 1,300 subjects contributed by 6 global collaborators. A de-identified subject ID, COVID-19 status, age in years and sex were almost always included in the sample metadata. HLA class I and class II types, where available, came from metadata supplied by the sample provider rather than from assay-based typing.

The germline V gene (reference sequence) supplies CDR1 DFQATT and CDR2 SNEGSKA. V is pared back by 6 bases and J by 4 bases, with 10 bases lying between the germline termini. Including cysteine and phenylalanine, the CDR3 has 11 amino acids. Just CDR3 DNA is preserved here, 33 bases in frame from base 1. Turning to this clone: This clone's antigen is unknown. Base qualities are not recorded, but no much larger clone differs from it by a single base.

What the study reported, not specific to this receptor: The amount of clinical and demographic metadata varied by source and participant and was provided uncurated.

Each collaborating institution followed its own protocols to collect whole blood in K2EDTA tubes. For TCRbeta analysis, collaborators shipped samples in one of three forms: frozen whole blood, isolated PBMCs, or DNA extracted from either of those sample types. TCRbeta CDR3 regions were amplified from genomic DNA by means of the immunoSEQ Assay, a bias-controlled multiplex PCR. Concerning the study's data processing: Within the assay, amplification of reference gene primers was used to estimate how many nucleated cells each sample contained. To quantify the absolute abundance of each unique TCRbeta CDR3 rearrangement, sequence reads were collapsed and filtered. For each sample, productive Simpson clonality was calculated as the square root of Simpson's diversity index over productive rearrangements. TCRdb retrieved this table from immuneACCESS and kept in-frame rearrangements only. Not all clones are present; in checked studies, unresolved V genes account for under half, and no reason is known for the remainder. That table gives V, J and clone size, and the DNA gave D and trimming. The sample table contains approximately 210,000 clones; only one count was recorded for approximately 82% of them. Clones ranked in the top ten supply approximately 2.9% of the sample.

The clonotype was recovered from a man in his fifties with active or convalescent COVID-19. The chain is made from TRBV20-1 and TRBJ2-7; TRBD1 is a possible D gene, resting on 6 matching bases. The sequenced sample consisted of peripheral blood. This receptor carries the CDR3 CSAKDSYEQYF. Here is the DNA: TGCAGTGCCAAGGACAGTTACGAGCAGTACTTC.